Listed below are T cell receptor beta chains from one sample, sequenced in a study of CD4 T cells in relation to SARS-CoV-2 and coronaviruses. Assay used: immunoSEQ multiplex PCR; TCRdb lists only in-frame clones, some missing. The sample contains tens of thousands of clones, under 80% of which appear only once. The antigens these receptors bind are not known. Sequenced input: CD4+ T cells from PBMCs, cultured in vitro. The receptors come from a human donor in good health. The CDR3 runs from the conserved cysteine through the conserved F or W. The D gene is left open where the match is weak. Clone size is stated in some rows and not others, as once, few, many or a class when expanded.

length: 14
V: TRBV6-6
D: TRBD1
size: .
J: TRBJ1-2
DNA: TGTGCCAGCGGCTTTAGACAGGGAGCCTATGGCTACACCTTC
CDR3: CASGFRQGAYGYTF

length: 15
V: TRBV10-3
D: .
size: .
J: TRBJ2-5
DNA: TGTGCCATCAGTGCGGTGGGTGGCGGGGAAGAGACCCAGTACTTC
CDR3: CAISAVGGGEETQYF

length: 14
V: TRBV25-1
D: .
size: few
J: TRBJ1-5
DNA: TGTGCCAGCGCAAGGAGGGTGGACAATCAGCCCCAGCATTTT
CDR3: CASARRVDNQPQHF

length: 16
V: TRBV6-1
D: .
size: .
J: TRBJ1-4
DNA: TGTGCCAGCAGTGATACACCACGTGCAACTAATGAAAAACTGTTTTTT
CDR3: CASSDTPRATNEKLFF

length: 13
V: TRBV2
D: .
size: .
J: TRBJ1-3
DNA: TGTGCCAGCGGGTTAGTCTCTGGAAACACCATATATTTT
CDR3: CASGLVSGNTIYF

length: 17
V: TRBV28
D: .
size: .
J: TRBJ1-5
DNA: TGTGCCAGCTCGGGAGATATACTCGATTGGGACAATCAGCCCCAGCATTTT
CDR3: CASSGDILDWDNQPQHF

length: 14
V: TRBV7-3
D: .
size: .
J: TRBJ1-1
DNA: TGTGCCAGCAGCCTTGGGACACCGAACACTGAAGCTTTCTTT
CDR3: CASSLGTPNTEAFF

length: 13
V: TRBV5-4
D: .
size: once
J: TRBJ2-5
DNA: TGTGCCAGCAGCTTGGGGGGTCAAGAGACCCAGTACTTC
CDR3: CASSLGGQETQYF

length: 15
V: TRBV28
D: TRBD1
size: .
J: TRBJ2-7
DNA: TGTGCCAGCAGCACTACAGGGGGCGGCTCCTACGAGCAGTACTTC
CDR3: CASSTTGGGSYEQYF

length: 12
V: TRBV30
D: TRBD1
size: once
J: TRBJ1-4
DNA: TGTGCCTGGGGACAGGGAAGTGAAAAACTGTTTTTT
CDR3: CAWGQGSEKLFF

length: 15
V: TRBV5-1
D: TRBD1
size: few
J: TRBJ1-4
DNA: TGCGCCAGCAGCACAGGGGGCGCAACTAATGAAAAACTGTTTTTT
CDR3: CASSTGGATNEKLFF

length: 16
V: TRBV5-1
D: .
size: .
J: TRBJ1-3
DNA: TGCGCCAGCAGCCCGGAGCTACACCTCTCTGGAAACACCATATATTTT
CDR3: CASSPELHLSGNTIYF

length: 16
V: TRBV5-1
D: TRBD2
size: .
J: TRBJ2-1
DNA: TGCGCCAGCAGCTCCACCATAGCGGGAGAATACAATGAGCAGTTCTTC
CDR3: CASSSTIAGEYNEQFF

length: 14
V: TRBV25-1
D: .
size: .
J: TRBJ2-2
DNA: TGTGCCAGCAGTGAATTTGGGGACACCGGGGAGCTGTTTTTT
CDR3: CASSEFGDTGELFF

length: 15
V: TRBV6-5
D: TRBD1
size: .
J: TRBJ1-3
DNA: TGTGCCAGCTCCGAAGAGACAGGGGGAGGAAACACCATATATTTT
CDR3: CASSEETGGGNTIYF

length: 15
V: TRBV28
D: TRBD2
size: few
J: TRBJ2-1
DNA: TGTGCCAGCAGTTTCATAGCGGGAGGGTACAATGAGCAGTTCTTC
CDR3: CASSFIAGGYNEQFF

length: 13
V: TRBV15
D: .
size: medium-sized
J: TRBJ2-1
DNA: TGTGCCACCAGCAGAGATGGCGCTTGGGAACAGTTCTTC
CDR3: CATSRDGAWEQFF

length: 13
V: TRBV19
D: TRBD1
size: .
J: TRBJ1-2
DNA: TGTGCCAGTGGGGACAGGCCTGGGGATGGCTACACCTTC
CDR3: CASGDRPGDGYTF

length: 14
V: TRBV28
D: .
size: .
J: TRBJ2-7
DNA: TGTGCCAGCAGTCCCCTATCCCCGCGGGGAGAGCAGTACTTC
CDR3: CASSPLSPRGEQYF

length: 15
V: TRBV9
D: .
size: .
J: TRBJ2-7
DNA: TGTGCCAGCAGCCCCAGCCCCTCCTCCTCCTACGAGCAGTACTTC
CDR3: CASSPSPSSSYEQYF

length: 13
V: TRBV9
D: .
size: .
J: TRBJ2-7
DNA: TGTGCCAGCAGCGCGGGACATTCGGCCGAGCAGTACTTC
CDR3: CASSAGHSAEQYF

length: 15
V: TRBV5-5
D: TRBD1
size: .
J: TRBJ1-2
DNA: TGTGCCAGCAGCTTGGCGTCCGACAGGGGTTTGGGCTACACCTTC
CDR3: CASSLASDRGLGYTF

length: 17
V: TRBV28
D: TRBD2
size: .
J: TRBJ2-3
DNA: TGTGCCAGCAGTTTATCGCTAGCGGGAGGTGTTACAGATACGCAGTATTTT
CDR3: CASSLSLAGGVTDTQYF

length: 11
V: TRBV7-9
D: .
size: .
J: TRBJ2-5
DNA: TGTGCCAGCAGCTTAGGAGGTACCCAGTACTTC
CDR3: CASSLGGTQYF

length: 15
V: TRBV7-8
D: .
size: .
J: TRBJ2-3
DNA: TGTGCCAGCAGCTTCCGGCTTTCAAATCCAGATACGCAGTATTTT
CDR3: CASSFRLSNPDTQYF

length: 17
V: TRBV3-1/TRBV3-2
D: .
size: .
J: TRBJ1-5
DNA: TGTGCCAGCAGCCAAGATCCGCCACTGGACGGCAATCAGCCCCAGCATTTT
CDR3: CASSQDPPLDGNQPQHF

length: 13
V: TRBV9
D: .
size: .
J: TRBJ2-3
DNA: TGTGCCAGCAGCGTAGCGGGAGAGGATACGCAGTATTTT
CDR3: CASSVAGEDTQYF

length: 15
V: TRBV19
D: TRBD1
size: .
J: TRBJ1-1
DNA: TGTGCCAGTAGTAAACCCGACAGGGGCAACACTGAAGCTTTCTTT
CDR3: CASSKPDRGNTEAFF